The next 32 T cell receptor beta chains were all read from a single sample in a study of blood T cell repertoires in COVID-19. Sequenced by immunoSEQ multiplex PCR; TCRdb stores in-frame clones only, minus some. The table includes under 300,000 clones, roughly 86% detected once. The sequenced sample consisted of PBMCs or T cells enriched from blood (not recorded which). These receptors were obtained from a woman aged 55 to 70 who had recovered from COVID-19.

V gene TRBV28 combines with J gene TRBJ1-1; D is unclear. The V gene lost 1 base and the J gene lost 7 bases, with 4 bases spanning the gap. From germline, CDR1 is MDHEN and CDR2 SYDVKM. The CDR3 runs 11 residues. CDR3 protein: CASSLSDEAFF. The CDR3 nucleotides are TGTGCCAGCAGTTTATCAGATGAAGCTTTCTTT. Full variable domain (missing parts from reference TRBV28 and TRBJ1-1): DVKVTQSSRYLVKRTGEKVFLECVQDMDHENMFWYRQDPGLGLRLIYFSYDVKMKEKGDIPEGYSVSREKKERFSLILESASTNQTSMYLCASSLSDEAFFGQGTRLTVV.

The chain carries TRBV4-2 and TRBJ2-1, with TRBD2 matching over 14 bases. This CDR3 has 16 amino acids. V shed 6 bases and J 7 bases; nucleotides not matched to a gene: 8. Per the germline V gene, CDR1 is LGHNA and CDR2 is YNFKEQ. This chain's CDR3 is CASSRLAGGVRNEQFF. The CDR3 DNA sequence: TGTGCCAGCAGTCGACTAGCGGGAGGGGTGAGGAATGAGCAGTTCTTC.

The chain uses TRBV19 and TRBJ1-1; D ambiguous. Germline loops: CDR1 LNHDA, CDR2 SQIVND (reference sequence). The V gene lost 1 base and the J gene lost 8 bases, with 17 bases spanning the gap. The CDR3 is made up of 15 amino acids. The CDR3: CASSIGEARAEEAFF. DNA of the CDR3: TGTGCCAGTAGTATAGGAGAGGCGAGGGCGGAGGAAGCTTTCTTT.

The chain is built from TRBV3-1 (or the pseudogene TRBV3-2) and TRBJ1-1; D ambiguous. Germline V gene lookup returns CDR1 LGHDT and CDR2 YNNKEL (reference sequence). The CDR3 is 15 residues long. V was trimmed by 4 bases and J by 0 bases, leaving 12 bases between them. The CDR3 sequence is CASSPTLQVNTEAFF. DNA of the CDR3: TGTGCCAGCAGCCCCACCCTGCAGGTGAACACTGAAGCTTTCTTT.

The DNA for the CDR3 is TGTGCCAGCAGTCCAGGACTAGCGGGAGCCTACGAGCAGTACTTC. Protein product: CASSPGLAGAYEQYF. The V and J genes are TRBV7-9 and TRBJ2-7; 13 nucleotides match TRBD2. CDR1 is SEHNR, CDR2 FQNEAQ, per germline (reference sequence). V was pared by 6 bases and J by 2 bases, with 4 bases of the junction left unmatched. The CDR3 sequence is 15 residues long. Variable domain in full (rest from reference TRBV7-9 and TRBJ2-7): DTGVSQNPRHKITKRGQNVTFRCDPISEHNRLYWYRQTLGQGPEFLTYFQNEAQLEKSRLLSDRFSAERPKGSFSTLEIQRTEQGDSAMYLCASSPGLAGAYEQYFGPGTRLTVT.

The chain has TRBV28 and TRBJ1-1, with 7 bases fitting TRBD1. The CDR3 contains 14 residues. The germline V gene has CDR1 MDHEN and CDR2 SYDVKM. V trimming: 5 bases; J trimming: 3 bases; junction bases outside the gene matches: 6. CDR3 protein: CASSGGTEHTEAFF. For the CDR3, the DNA is TGTGCCAGCAGTGGTGGGACAGAGCACACTGAAGCTTTCTTT.

The J gene is TRBJ2-5, the V gene TRBV29-1; D is unclear. Per the germline V gene, CDR1 is SQVTM and CDR2 is ANQGSEA. The CDR3 contains 11 residues. Trimming cost V 3 bases and J 4 bases, with 6 bases left between them. The DNA for the CDR3 is TGCAGCGTTGACTACCTAGAGACCCAGTACTTC. It translates to CSVDYLETQYF.

Only a few counts were recorded for this clone. The V and J genes are TRBV2 and TRBJ1-1; 7 nucleotides align to TRBD1. V was pared by 4 bases and J by 1 base, with 3 bases of the junction left unmatched. Germline-derived CDR1 and CDR2 are SNHLY and FYNNEI. The CDR3 loop spans 14 amino acids. The CDR3: CASSVYRGNTEAFF. The CDR3 bases are TGTGCCAGCAGTGTTTACAGGGGGAACACTGAAGCTTTCTTT.

The chain employs TRBV7-9 and TRBJ2-5; TRBD1 aligns across 7 bases. Germline-derived CDR1 and CDR2 are SEHNR and FQNEAQ (reference sequence). V shed 11 bases, J shed 2 bases, and the junction held 11 bases outside the gene matches. The CDR3 consists of 14 residues. In DNA form, the CDR3 reads TGTGCCGCAGAGGGGGCTTCGGGGCAAGAGACCCAGTACTTC. Translating gives CAAEGASGQETQYF.

This sequence joins TRBV9 and TRBJ2-5; D not resolved. The CDR3 is made up of 14 amino acids. CDR1 SGDLS and CDR2 YYNGEE come from the germline V gene. V lost 2 bases and J 2 bases, leaving 10 bases between the germline ends. CDR3: CASSVCRIQETQYF. CDR3 coding DNA: TGTGCCAGCAGCGTTTGCAGAATTCAAGAGACCCAGTACTTC.

The V call is TRBV6-5, the J call TRBJ1-1; the D is unclear. This CDR3 is built from 12 residues. V dropped 11 bases and J dropped 5 bases, with 15 bases sitting between them. Per germline, CDR1 MNHEY and CDR2 SVGAGI. For the CDR3, the DNA is TGTGCCGGGTCCGCAGGTGGGACTGAAGCTTTCTTT. Protein sequence: CAGSAGGTEAFF.

The V and J genes are TRBV19 and TRBJ1-1; TRBD1 is a possible D gene (5 bases). V gave up 6 bases and J gave up 1 base, with 15 bases separating them. The CDR3 runs 15 residues. Per the germline V gene, CDR1 is LNHDA and CDR2 is SQIVND (reference sequence). The CDR3 DNA is TGTGCCAGTAGGACGGAACAGGACGGGAACACTGAAGCTTTCTTT. Protein: CASRTEQDGNTEAFF.

CDR3 bases: TGTGCCAGCAGCGCCACCCTAGCGTGGGAAGAGACCCAGTACTTC. Translation gives CASSATLAWEETQYF. The chain uses TRBV5-4 and TRBJ2-5; D is perhaps TRBD2 (6 bases). The germline V gene has CDR1 SGHNT and CDR2 YYREEE (reference sequence). The length of the CDR3 is 15 residues. The V gene lost 4 bases and the J gene lost 3 bases, with 16 bases spanning the gap.

This rearrangement joins TRBV30 to TRBJ1-3, with D possibly TRBD1 on 6 matching bases. CDR3 length equals 17 residues. The germline V and J ends were trimmed by 2 bases and 7 bases, with 24 bases remaining between them. The germline CDR1 and CDR2 sequences are GTSNPN and SVGIG (reference sequence). The CDR3 protein is CAWSPTPPTGRSNTIYF. In nucleotides, the CDR3 is TGTGCCTGGAGTCCGACCCCTCCGACAGGTCGGTCGAACACCATATATTTT. Based on the CDR3 plus reference TRBV30 and TRBJ1-3, the full variable domain is SQTIHQWPATLVQPVGSPLSLECTVEGTSNPNLYWYRQAAGRGLQLLFYSVGIGQISSEVPQNLSASRPQDRQFILSSKKLLLSDSGFYLCAWSPTPPTGRSNTIYFGEGSWLTVV.

This chain joins TRBV6-5 and TRBJ1-2, with D perhaps TRBD1 (5 bases). The germline V and J ends were trimmed by 0 bases and 3 bases, with 14 bases remaining between them. The V gene's germline CDR1 is MNHEY and CDR2 SVGAGI. The CDR3 sequence is 16 residues long. CDR3 in amino acids: CASSYSKVRGDYGYTF. In DNA, the CDR3 is TGTGCCAGCAGTTACTCGAAGGTTCGGGGGGACTATGGCTACACCTTC.

The rearrangement links TRBV7-3 to TRBJ2-7; 7 bases line up with TRBD2. The germline V gene has CDR1 SGHTA and CDR2 FQGTGA. The CDR3 length is 15 residues. Unmatched junction bases numbered 7, after V lost 2 bases and J lost 3 bases. The CDR3 sequence is CASSLSLAENYEQYF. The CDR3 region has the DNA TGTGCCAGCAGCTTATCTCTAGCGGAGAACTACGAGCAGTACTTC.

The rearrangement joins TRBV3-1 (or the pseudogene TRBV3-2) to TRBJ1-5; D not resolved. The ends were cut back, 1 base at V and 6 bases at J, with 16 bases in the middle. Germline lookup yields CDR1 LGHDT and CDR2 YNNKEL (reference sequence). This CDR3 has 16 residues. The CDR3 DNA follows: TGTGCCAGCAGCCAAGGATCCCGAACGGGATCTCAGCCCCAGCATTTT. Residues: CASSQGSRTGSQPQHF.

In the case of this clone: The identical CDR3 is also encoded by other nucleotide sequences in the sample. The V and J genes are TRBV5-1 and TRBJ2-5; TRBD2 aligns across 16 bases. With 4 bases clipped from V and 5 bases from J, the junction kept 2 bases outside the gene matches. The length of the CDR3 is 15 residues. Per germline, CDR1 SGHRS and CDR2 YFSETQ. The CDR3 bases are TGCGCCAGCAGCCCGGGACTAGCGGGGGGGGAGACCCAGTACTTC. The encoded protein is CASSPGLAGGETQYF.

The J gene is TRBJ2-1, the V gene TRBV28, with D tentatively TRBD2 (5 bases). V dropped 7 bases and J dropped 6 bases, with 10 bases sitting between them. CDR1 is MDHEN and CDR2 is SYDVKM in the germline V gene. CDR3 length: 12 amino acids. CDR3 sequence reads: CASKLGGNEQFF. As DNA, the CDR3 is TGTGCCAGCAAACTCGGAGGCAATGAGCAGTTCTTC.

This chain links TRBV7-8 with TRBJ2-7; D ambiguous. The length of the CDR3 is 13 residues. Trimming removed 1 base from V and 6 bases from J, with 10 bases in between. Germline V gives CDR1 SGHVS, CDR2 FQNEAQ. The DNA for the CDR3 is TGTGCCAGCAGCTTAGGACGGGTAGGCGAGCAGTACTTC. This sequence encodes CASSLGRVGEQYF.

The chain combines TRBV5-1 with TRBJ2-7, with a weak D call TRBD1 (5 bases). Trimming left V 6 bases short and J 0 bases short, with 16 bases between. Germline-derived CDR1 and CDR2 are SGHRS and YFSETQ. CDR3 length: 15 residues. CDR3 nucleotide sequence: TGCGCCAGCATCCCCGCGCCAGGGCCCTCCTACGAGCAGTACTTC. Translating gives CASIPAPGPSYEQYF.

This clone has just a few counts. The chain is built from TRBV5-1 and TRBJ2-2; D is unclear. Germline assignment: CDR1 SGHRS and CDR2 YFSETQ. The ends were cut back, 3 bases at V and 5 bases at J, with 11 bases in the middle. CDR3 length: 14 residues. In nucleotides, the CDR3 is TGCGCCAGCAGCTGGGCAGGTGGAACCGGGGAGCTGTTTTTT. Encoded protein: CASSWAGGTGELFF. The full variable domain, rest sourced from reference TRBV5-1 and TRBJ2-2, is KAGVTQTPRYLIKTRGQQVTLSCSPISGHRSVSWYQQTPGQGLQFLFEYFSETQRNKGNFPGRFSGRQFSNSRSEMNVSTLELGDSALYLCASSWAGGTGELFFGEGSRLTVL.

This sequence joins TRBV5-5 and TRBJ1-6, with D possibly matching TRBD1 (6 bases). CDR1 and CDR2 from the germline V gene are SGHKS and YYEKEE (reference sequence). V lost 2 bases to trimming and J lost 5 bases, with 11 bases between them. This CDR3 comprises 15 residues. The CDR3 protein is CASSFSHRDNSPLHF. DNA of the CDR3: TGTGCCAGCAGCTTCTCTCACAGGGATAATTCACCCCTCCACTTT. The whole variable domain, filled in from reference TRBV5-5 and TRBJ1-6, reads DAGVTQSPTHLIKTRGQQVTLRCSPISGHKSVSWYQQVLGQGPQFIFQYYEKEERGRGNFPDRFSARQFPNYSSELNVNALLLGDSALYLCASSFSHRDNSPLHFGNGTRLTVT.

The chain uses TRBV11-2 and TRBJ2-2, with 8 nucleotides matching TRBD1. J was trimmed by 6 bases and V by 3 bases; bases with no gene match: 9. Germline CDR1 reads SGHAT; CDR2 reads FQNNGV. This CDR3 comprises 16 residues. The CDR3 sequence is CASSFGQGGSSGELFF. DNA for the CDR3: TGTGCCAGCAGCTTTGGACAGGGCGGCTCCTCCGGGGAGCTGTTTTTT.

This chain links TRBV6-5 with TRBJ1-6; TRBD1 matches at 7 bases. With 8 bases clipped from V and 3 bases from J, the junction kept 7 bases outside the gene matches. The germline V gene encodes CDR1 MNHEY and CDR2 SVGAGI. The CDR3 is 15 amino acids. CDR3 bases: TGTGCCAGCGCCGCCGGGACAGTCTATAATTCACCCCTCCACTTT. This translates into CASAAGTVYNSPLHF.

This rearrangement joins TRBV18 to TRBJ1-2; TRBD1 aligns across 7 bases. From germline, CDR1 is KGHSH and CDR2 LQKENI. The CDR3 has 14 residues. The V segment lost 3 bases and the J segment 4 bases; nucleotides outside the gene matches: 5. In DNA form, the CDR3 reads TGTGCCAGCTCACCGGACAGGAGCGGCTATGGCTACACCTTC. Translation: CASSPDRSGYGYTF.

V is TRBV9 and J is TRBJ1-4, with D uncertain. Trimming left V 4 bases short and J 8 bases short, with 15 bases between. Looked up from germline, CDR1 is SGDLS and CDR2 is YYNGEE. The CDR3 is 14 residues long. The chain's CDR3 is CASSPRAGGEKLFF. CDR3 in DNA: TGTGCCAGCAGCCCACGTGCGGGAGGGGAAAAACTGTTTTTT.

V and J are TRBV7-9 and TRBJ1-5, with D perhaps TRBD1 (6 bases). Germline V gene sequence: CDR1 SEHNR, CDR2 FQNEAQ (reference sequence). The CDR3 has 13 residues. V shed 5 bases and J shed 8 bases, with 13 bases lying between them. CDR3 sequence (DNA): TGTGCCAGCAGCCCCAGGGGTGGTAAGCCCCAGCATTTT. This encodes CASSPRGGKPQHF. The full variable domain, rest sourced from reference TRBV7-9 and TRBJ1-5, is DTGVSQNPRHKITKRGQNVTFRCDPISEHNRLYWYRQTLGQGPEFLTYFQNEAQLEKSRLLSDRFSAERPKGSFSTLEIQRTEQGDSAMYLCASSPRGGKPQHFGDGTRLSIL.

Concerning this clone: The sample carries other DNA sequences with the same CDR3. The genes are TRBV7-9 and TRBJ1-1, with 7 nucleotides matching TRBD1. V lost 1 base to trimming and J lost 2 bases; unmatched junction nucleotides: 1. CDR1 and CDR2 (germline): SEHNR, FQNEAQ (reference sequence). The CDR3 contains 14 residues. Here the CDR3 reads CASSLGQGNTEAFF. For the CDR3, the DNA is TGTGCCAGCAGCTTAGGACAGGGAAACACTGAAGCTTTCTTT.

This chain links TRBV13 with TRBJ2-7, with 7 positions matching TRBD2. The CDR3 consists of 14 residues. Germline assignment: CDR1 PRHDT and CDR2 FYEKMQ (reference sequence). V shed 7 bases and J 1 base; nucleotides not matched to a gene: 7. This CDR3 reads CASTGGLGSYEQYF. The DNA of the CDR3 is TGTGCCAGCACCGGGGGGTTAGGGTCCTACGAGCAGTACTTC.

J is TRBJ1-1 and V is TRBV7-8, with D perhaps matching TRBD1 (6 bases). There are 16 residues in the CDR3. V lost 3 bases to trimming and J lost 1 base, with 15 bases between them. Germline V CDR1 and CDR2: SGHVS, FQNEAQ. CDR3 DNA: TGTGCCAGCAGCTTGATTACCCAGGGGCCGAACACTGAAGCTTTCTTT. Protein product: CASSLITQGPNTEAFF.

The V call is TRBV6-5, the J call TRBJ1-5, with D tentatively TRBD1 (5 bases). The CDR3 runs 12 residues. Looked up from germline, CDR1 is MNHEY and CDR2 is SVGAGI. Trimming took 7 bases from V and 6 from J, leaving 10 bases between them. The CDR3 sequence: CASKGEAQPQHF. As DNA, the CDR3 is TGTGCCAGCAAAGGGGAGGCTCAGCCCCAGCATTTT.